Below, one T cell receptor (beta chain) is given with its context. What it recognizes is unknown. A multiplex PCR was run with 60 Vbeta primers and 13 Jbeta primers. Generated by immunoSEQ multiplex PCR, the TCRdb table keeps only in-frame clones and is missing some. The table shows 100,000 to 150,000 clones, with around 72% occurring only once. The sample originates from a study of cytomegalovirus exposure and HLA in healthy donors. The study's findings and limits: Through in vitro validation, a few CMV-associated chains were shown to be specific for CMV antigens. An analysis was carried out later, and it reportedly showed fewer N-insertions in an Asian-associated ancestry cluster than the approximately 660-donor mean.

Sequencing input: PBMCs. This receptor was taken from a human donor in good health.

This CDR3 reads CASSRRGGPISGYTF. CDR3 nucleotide sequence: TGTGCCAGCAGCCGACGGGGGGGTCCTATTAGTGGCTACACCTTC. V and J are TRBV7-8 and TRBJ1-2, with a possible D match to TRBD1 (5 bases). V lost 5 bases to trimming and J lost 7 bases, with 20 bases between them. This CDR3 is built from 15 residues. Germline V gives CDR1 SGHVS, CDR2 FQNEAQ.